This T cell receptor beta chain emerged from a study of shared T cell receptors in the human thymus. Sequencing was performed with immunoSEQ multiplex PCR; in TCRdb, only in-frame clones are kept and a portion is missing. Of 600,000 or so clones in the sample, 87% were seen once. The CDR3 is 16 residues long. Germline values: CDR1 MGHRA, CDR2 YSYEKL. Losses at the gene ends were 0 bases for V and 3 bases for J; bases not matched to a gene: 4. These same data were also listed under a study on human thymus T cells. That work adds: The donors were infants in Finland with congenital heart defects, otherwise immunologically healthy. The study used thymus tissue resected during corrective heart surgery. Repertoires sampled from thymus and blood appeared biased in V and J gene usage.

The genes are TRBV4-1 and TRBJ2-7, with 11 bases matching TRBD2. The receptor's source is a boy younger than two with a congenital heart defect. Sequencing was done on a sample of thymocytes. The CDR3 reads CASSQEGTSGYYEQYF. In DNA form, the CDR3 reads TGCGCCAGCAGCCAAGAAGGGACTAGCGGATACTACGAGCAGTACTTC.